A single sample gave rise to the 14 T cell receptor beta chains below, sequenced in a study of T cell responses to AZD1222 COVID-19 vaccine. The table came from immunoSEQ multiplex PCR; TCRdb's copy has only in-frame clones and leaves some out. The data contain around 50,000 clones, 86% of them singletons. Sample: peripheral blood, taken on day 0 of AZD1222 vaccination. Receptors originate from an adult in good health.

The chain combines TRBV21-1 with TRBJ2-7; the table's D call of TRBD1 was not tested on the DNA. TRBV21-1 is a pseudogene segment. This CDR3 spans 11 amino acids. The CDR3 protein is CASTGKYEQYF. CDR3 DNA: TGTGCCTCTACAGGGAAATACGAGCAGTACTTC.

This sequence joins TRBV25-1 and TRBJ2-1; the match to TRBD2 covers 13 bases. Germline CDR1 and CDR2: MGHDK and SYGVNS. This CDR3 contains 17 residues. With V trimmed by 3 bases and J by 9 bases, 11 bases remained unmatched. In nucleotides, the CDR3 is TGTGCCAGCAGTGAGCGCAAGACTAGCGGGAGGCATGGTGAGCAGTTCTTC. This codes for CASSERKTSGRHGEQFF.

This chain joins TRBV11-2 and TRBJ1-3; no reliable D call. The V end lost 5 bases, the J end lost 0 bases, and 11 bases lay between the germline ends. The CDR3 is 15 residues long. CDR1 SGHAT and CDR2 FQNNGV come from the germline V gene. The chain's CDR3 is CASSLTPTSGNTIYF. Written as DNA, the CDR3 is TGTGCCAGCAGCCTCACACCAACCTCTGGAAACACCATATATTTT.

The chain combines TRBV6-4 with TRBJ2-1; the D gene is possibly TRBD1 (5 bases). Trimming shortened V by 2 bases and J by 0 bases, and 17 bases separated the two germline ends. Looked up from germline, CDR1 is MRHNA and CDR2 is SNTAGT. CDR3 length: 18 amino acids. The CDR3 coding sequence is TGTGCCAGCAGTGACGAGGTAGTGGGGCCAAGCTCCTACAATGAGCAGTTCTTC. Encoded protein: CASSDEVVGPSSYNEQFF.

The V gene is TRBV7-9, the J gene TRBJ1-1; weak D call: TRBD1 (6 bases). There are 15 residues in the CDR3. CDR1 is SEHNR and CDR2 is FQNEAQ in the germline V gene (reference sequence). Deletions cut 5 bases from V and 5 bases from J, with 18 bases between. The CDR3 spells CASSPIGRGETEAFF. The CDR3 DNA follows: TGTGCCAGCAGCCCCATCGGCAGGGGAGAGACTGAAGCTTTCTTT.

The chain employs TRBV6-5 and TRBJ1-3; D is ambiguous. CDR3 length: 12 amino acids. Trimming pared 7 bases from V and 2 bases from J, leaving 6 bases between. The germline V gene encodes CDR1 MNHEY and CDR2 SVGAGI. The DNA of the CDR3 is TGTGCCAGCACCAGAGCTGGAAACACCATATATTTT. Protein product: CASTRAGNTIYF.

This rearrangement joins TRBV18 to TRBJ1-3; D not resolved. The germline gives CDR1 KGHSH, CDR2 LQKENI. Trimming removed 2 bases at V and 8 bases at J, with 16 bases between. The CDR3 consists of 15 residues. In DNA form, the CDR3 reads TGTGCCAGCTCACCAGGGAACAGCGTCGGGGACACCATATATTTT. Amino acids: CASSPGNSVGDTIYF.

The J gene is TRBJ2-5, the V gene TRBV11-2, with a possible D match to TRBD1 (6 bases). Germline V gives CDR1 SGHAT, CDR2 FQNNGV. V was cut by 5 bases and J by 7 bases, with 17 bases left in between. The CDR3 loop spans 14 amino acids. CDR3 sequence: CASSEQQGSWTQYF. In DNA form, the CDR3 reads TGTGCCAGCAGCGAACAACAGGGAAGTTGGACCCAGTACTTC.

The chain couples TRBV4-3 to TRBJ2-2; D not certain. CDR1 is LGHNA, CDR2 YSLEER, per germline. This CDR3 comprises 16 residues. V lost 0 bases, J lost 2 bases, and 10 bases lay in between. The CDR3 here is CASSQDPVGNTGELFF. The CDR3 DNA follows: TGCGCCAGCAGCCAAGATCCGGTGGGTAACACCGGGGAGCTGTTTTTT.

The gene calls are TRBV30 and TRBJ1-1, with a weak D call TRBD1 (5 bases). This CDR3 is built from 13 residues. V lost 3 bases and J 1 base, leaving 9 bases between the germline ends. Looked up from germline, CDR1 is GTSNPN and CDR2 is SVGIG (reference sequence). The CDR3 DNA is TGTGCCTGGAGCGGACACTCGAACACTGAAGCTTTCTTT. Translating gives CAWSGHSNTEAFF.

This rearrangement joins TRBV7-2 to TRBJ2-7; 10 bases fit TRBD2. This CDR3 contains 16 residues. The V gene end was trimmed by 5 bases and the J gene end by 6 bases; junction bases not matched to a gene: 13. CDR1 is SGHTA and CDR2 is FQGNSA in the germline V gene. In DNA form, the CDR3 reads TGTGCCAGCAGCCGTCTAGCGGGAGTTGGGTCGGGCGAGCAGTACTTC. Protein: CASSRLAGVGSGEQYF. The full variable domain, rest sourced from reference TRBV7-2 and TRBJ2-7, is GAGVSQSPSNKVTEKGKDVELRCDPISGHTALYWYRQSLGQGLEFLIYFQGNSAPDKSGLPSDRFSAERTGGSVSTLTIQRTQQEDSAVYLCASSRLAGVGSGEQYFGPGTRLTVT.

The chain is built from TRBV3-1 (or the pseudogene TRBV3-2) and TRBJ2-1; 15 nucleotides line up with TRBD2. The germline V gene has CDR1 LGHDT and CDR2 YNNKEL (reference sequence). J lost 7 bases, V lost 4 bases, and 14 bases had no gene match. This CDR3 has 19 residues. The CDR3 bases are TGTGCCAGCAGCCTTGGGACTAGCGGGAGGCCCTTTATACTGAATGAGCAGTTCTTC. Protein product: CASSLGTSGRPFILNEQFF.

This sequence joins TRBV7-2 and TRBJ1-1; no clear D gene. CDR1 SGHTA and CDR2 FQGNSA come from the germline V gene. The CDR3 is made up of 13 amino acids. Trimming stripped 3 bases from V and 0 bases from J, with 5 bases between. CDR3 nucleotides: TGTGCCAGCAGCTTGGGGATGAACACTGAAGCTTTCTTT. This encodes CASSLGMNTEAFF.

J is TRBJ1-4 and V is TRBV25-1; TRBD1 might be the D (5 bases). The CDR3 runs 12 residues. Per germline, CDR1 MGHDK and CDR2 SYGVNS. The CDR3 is CAVAGSNEKLFF. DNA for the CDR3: TGTGCGGTGGCAGGGTCTAATGAAAAACTGTTTTTT. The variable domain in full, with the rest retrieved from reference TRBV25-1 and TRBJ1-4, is EADIYQTPRYLVIGTGKKITLECSQTMGHDKMYWYQQDPGMELHLIHYSYGVNSTEKGDLSSESTVSRIRTEHFPLTLESARPSHTSQYLCAVAGSNEKLFFGSGTQLSVL.